This T cell receptor (beta chain) was obtained from a study of blood T cell repertoires in COVID-19. At the level of the study: Acute-phase and convalescent COVID-19 samples originated in the United States, Italy and Spain. Sources were T cells, B-cell-depleted T cells, or PBMCs; the material itself was cDNA or gDNA.

With V trimmed by 6 bases and J by 4 bases, 5 bases remained unmatched. The CDR3 is 15 residues long. The germline V gene encodes CDR1 MNHEY and CDR2 SMNVEV (reference sequence). Here immunoSEQ multiplex PCR was the method, and the copy in TCRdb shows in-frame clones only, minus some. The table has 250,000 to 350,000 clones, more than 85% seen once; the top ten hold approximately 2%. This rearrangement joins TRBV27 to TRBJ2-3; 12 positions match TRBD2. What was sequenced was peripheral blood. This sequence originates from a woman between 25 and 40 years old with COVID-19, enrolled during active disease. CDR3 sequence reads: CASSQGLAGSDTQYF. CDR3 in DNA: TGTGCCAGCAGCCAGGGACTAGCGGGTTCAGATACGCAGTATTTT.